This TCR beta chain came from a study of T-cell memory formation after mild COVID-19 (dated by TCRdb to the early 2020s). Regarding the research as a whole: Most TCR sequence clusters were specific to one of the two donors. The cohort was made up of two young adult volunteers, one female and one male, who were previously healthy. In a couple of donors, T-cell clones that expanded and contracted after mild COVID-19 were tracked by sequencing TCRalpha and TCRbeta repertoires over time.

PBMCs were isolated by Ficoll-Paque density gradient centrifugation. TCRdb names Illumina NovaSeq 6000 as the instrument used. TCRalpha and TCRbeta cDNA libraries were built by 5'RACE with constant-segment primers, adding sample barcodes and unique molecular identifiers. RNA was extracted from every sample with Trizol reagent. Amplification of the libraries took two PCR steps, and the second step added a second sample barcode plus Illumina TruSeq adapters. Sequencing of the libraries was done on an Illumina NovaSeq, producing 2 x 150 bp paired-end reads. Processing in the source paper ran as follows. Demultiplexing of reads and collapsing into UMI-guided consensus sequences were performed with migec v1.2.7. Using mixcr v2.1.11, the UMI consensuses were aligned to TRA and TRB V and J templates and assembled into clonotypes. A clonotype was counted as expanded or contracted only when both edgeR and NoisET called the clonotype significant, with the noise models trained on biological replicates. For edgeR calls, a false discovery rate-adjusted p below 0.01 and a log2 fold-change threshold of 1 were applied. PCA with hierarchical clustering of max-normalized trajectories of the 1000 most abundant clonotypes was used as exploratory dynamics analysis. Separately sequenced CD4+ and CD8+ repertoires were used to assign a CD4 or CD8 phenotype to each responding clone. TCRdb trimmed the raw reads at Q25, called clones with MiXCR and kept productive beta chains. Rows are unified per CDR3 protein, each entry keeping the most common DNA and genes. None of the V and J calls come from the authors' own analysis; TCRdb made them. Recorded for this sample are about 260,000 distinct CDR3 sequences; 16% of them occurred a single time. The top ten hold 22% of the sample.

This clonotype was seen once. No antigen is known for it. The record has no base qualities; no much larger clone is one base away. One read gives only weak evidence. V is reduced by 3 bases and J by 2 bases, leaving a spacing of 12 bases between them. Its CDR3 holds 15 amino acids, cysteine through phenylalanine. Of the read, only the CDR3 DNA is kept; its 45 bases are in frame from base 1. Here is what the overall study found, with its caveats: SARS-CoV-2 specificity was not confirmed for the second-wave clones peaking on day 37. Only a couple of mild cases were covered by the study, and larger cohorts that include severe cases with pre-infection samples were considered necessary. Some responding clones were detected in pre-infection memory, which suggested that pre-existing cross-reactive memory T cells had joined the SARS-CoV-2 response. From day 15 to 85, contracting clones showed balanced CD4/CD8 phenotypes, whereas a second wave of clones that expanded from day 15 to 37 leaned towards CD4+. Contracting CD4+ clones appeared mostly in the CM and EM memory subsets, whereas CD8+ clones were enriched in EMRA.

The rearrangement joined TRBV12-3 or TRBV12-4 to TRBJ2-3; TRBD2 is a weak D gene call, 6 bases matching. The sequenced sample was PBMCs or a T cell subset sorted from them (not recorded which). The TCR was taken from a man aged 18 to 35 who had mild COVID-19 (a few samples of this study predate the infection). The sample titles of this study are shuffled in the database, so cell type and time point are left out; the donor was told from shared clones. CDR3 sequence: CASSLVAGLTDTQYF. The DNA is TGTGCCAGCAGTTTGGTGGCGGGGCTCACAGATACGCAGTATTTT.